Sequencing of this T cell receptor (beta chain) was carried out in a study of blood T cell repertoires in COVID-19. Study at large: Samples came from the United States, Italy and Spain, spanning acute and convalescent COVID-19. Nucleic acid was either cDNA or gDNA, and it came from T cells, B-cell-depleted T cells, or PBMCs.

The table came from immunoSEQ multiplex PCR; TCRdb's copy has only in-frame clones and leaves some out. This table holds 270,000 or so clones, 84% found once. This CDR3 contains 14 residues. The germline V and J ends were trimmed by 4 bases and 4 bases, with 15 bases remaining between them. In germline, CDR1 is SGHRS, CDR2 YFSETQ. Sequenced: peripheral blood. The sequence was obtained from a human donor in a cohort sampled during active COVID-19. This rearrangement joins TRBV5-1 to TRBJ2-7; maybe TRBD1 (6 bases). As DNA, the CDR3 is TGCGCCAGCAGCCCTCGGACAGCTGGGTACGAGCAGTACTTC. Amino acid sequence: CASSPRTAGYEQYF.